The next 8 T cell receptor beta chains were all read from a single sample in a study of a mutant IDH1 vaccine in newly diagnosed glioma. Generated by immunoSEQ multiplex PCR, the TCRdb table keeps only in-frame clones and is missing some. The sample shows about 62,000 clones, 75% to 90% of them seen only once. Their specific antigens are unknown. The sample's time point: week 11, during vaccination. The investigators gave 300 ug of mutant IDH1 20-mer peptide in each vaccine dose, together with topical imiquimod. The sequences come from PBMCs, collected from a glioma patient whose treatment included an IDH1 peptide vaccine. Receptor source: a man aged 35 to 55 with glioma.

The chain is built from TRBV28 and TRBJ1-6; a possible D gene is TRBD1 (5 bases). V lost 2 bases to trimming and J lost 5 bases, with 10 bases between them. The CDR3 spans 15 residues. CDR1 and CDR2 from the germline V gene are MDHEN and SYDVKM. The CDR3 reads CASSLQGMDNSPLHF. The CDR3, as DNA: TGTGCCAGCAGTTTACAGGGAATGGATAATTCACCCCTCCACTTT.

The gene calls are TRBV6-5 and TRBJ1-5, with 8 positions matching TRBD1. The CDR3 consists of 14 residues. V lost 6 bases to trimming and J lost 7 bases; unmatched junction nucleotides: 8. Germline-derived CDR1 and CDR2 are MNHEY and SVGAGI. The CDR3 reads CASSDRGIGQPQHF. The CDR3 region has the DNA TGTGCCAGCAGCGACAGGGGAATCGGGCAGCCCCAGCATTTT.

The genes are TRBV7-2 and TRBJ1-1, with D unclear. Germline values: CDR1 SGHTA, CDR2 FQGNSA. The CDR3 is 14 residues long. Between the trimmed V and J ends, which lost 5 bases and 4 bases, there was a span of 14 bases. The CDR3 DNA is TGTGCCAGCAGCGAAGTGGGGTCGGGCACTGAAGCTTTCTTT. Translation gives CASSEVGSGTEAFF.

V is TRBV29-1 and J is TRBJ2-7; weak D call: TRBD1 (6 bases). V was clipped by 7 bases and J by 4 bases, with 11 bases between them. The germline V gene has CDR1 SQVTM and CDR2 ANQGSEA. The CDR3 runs 11 residues. The CDR3 DNA reads as TGCAGCGCTATGGACAGTTACGAGCAGTACGTC. It specifies CSAMDSYEQYV.

The genes are TRBV19 and TRBJ1-3; D is undetermined. The V end lost 3 bases, the J end lost 4 bases, and 4 bases lay between the germline ends. The CDR3 contains 12 residues. CDR1 and CDR2 (germline): LNHDA, SQIVND (reference sequence). The CDR3, as DNA: TGTGCCAGTAGTATTCAAGGAAACACCATATATTTT. Its protein is CASSIQGNTIYF.

The chain joins TRBV7-9 to TRBJ1-4; no firm D call. The CDR3 is made up of 13 amino acids. From germline, CDR1 is SEHNR and CDR2 FQNEAQ (reference sequence). Trimming stripped 1 base from V and 7 bases from J, with 7 bases between. As DNA, the CDR3 is TGTGCCAGCAGCTTAGGGTCAAGTGAAAAACTGTTTTTT. It specifies CASSLGSSEKLFF.

This sequence joins TRBV4-2 and TRBJ2-3; tentatively, D is TRBD2 (5 bases). From germline, CDR1 is LGHNA and CDR2 YNFKEQ. The CDR3 covers 17 residues. The ends were cut back, 0 bases at V and 0 bases at J, with 13 bases in the middle. The CDR3 region is CASSQEGRASSTDTQYF. The CDR3, as DNA: TGTGCCAGCAGCCAAGAAGGGCGGGCCTCTAGCACAGATACGCAGTATTTT.

The CDR3 nucleotides are TGTGCCAGCAGACCGGGGACAGCCAAAAACATTCAGTACTTC. It specifies CASRPGTAKNIQYF. This chain connects TRBV2 to TRBJ2-4; D could derive from TRBD1 or TRBD2 (5 bases each). With 6 bases removed from V and 0 bases from J, the gap between germline ends came to 9 bases. There are 14 residues in the CDR3. CDR1 is SNHLY, CDR2 FYNNEI, per germline.